Following are 21 T cell receptor beta chains from one sample sequenced in a study of identical twins (dated by TCRdb to the mid-2010s). Library prep was done by 5' RACE. The reads were generated on an Illumina HiSeq 2000. TCRdb trimmed the raw reads at Q25, called clones with MiXCR and kept productive beta chains. Every distinct CDR3 protein forms one entry, paired with its most common genes and DNA. The sample records hundreds of thousands of distinct CDR3 sequences, around 10% of which are singletons. The ten largest clones add up to 5.1% of the sample. What was sequenced was memory (CD45RO+) T cells sorted from blood. The cell subset or site tag for this specimen amounts to: CD45RO+ enriched T cells. The receptors derive from a young woman in good health.

There are a few counts of this clonotype. The chain links TRBV20-1 to TRBJ1-4; D is unresolved. V was pared by 6 bases and J by 0 bases, with 11 bases between. In germline, CDR1 is DFQATT, CDR2 SNEGSKA (reference sequence). This CDR3 is built from 14 residues. The DNA for the CDR3 is TGCAGTGCCAGCCCAGATTCAACTAATGAAAAACTGTTTTTT. Translation gives CSASPDSTNEKLFF.

This clonotype was recorded at least ten times. The rearrangement uses TRBV11-2 and TRBJ2-1; TRBD2 might be the D (7 bases). Per germline, CDR1 SGHAT and CDR2 FQNNGV. The V gene lost 4 bases and the J gene lost 6 bases, with 16 bases spanning the gap. The CDR3 is made up of 15 amino acids. This CDR3 reads CASSSHGGGLNEQFF. CDR3 DNA: TGTGCCAGCAGCTCCCATGGGGGGGGGCTCAATGAGCAGTTCTTC.

V is TRBV4-3 and J is TRBJ2-1, with 13 bases aligning to TRBD2. The CDR3 contains 17 residues. The ends lost 4 bases at V and 6 bases at J; junction bases unmatched: 9. The germline V gene encodes CDR1 LGHNA and CDR2 YSLEER. The CDR3 region is CASSRGYGLAGVNEQFF. CDR3 nucleotides: TGCGCCAGCAGCCGAGGTTATGGACTAGCGGGAGTCAATGAGCAGTTCTTC.

The V gene is TRBV30, the J gene TRBJ2-3, with no clear D. The germline V and J ends were trimmed by 2 bases and 2 bases, with 8 bases remaining between them. The CDR3 spans 13 residues. Germline values: CDR1 GTSNPN, CDR2 SVGIG (reference sequence). The CDR3 sequence is CAWSKVFTDTQYF. Here the CDR3 DNA reads TGTGCCTGGAGTAAGGTGTTCACAGATACGCAGTATTTT.

V is TRBV20-1 and J is TRBJ2-3, with 7 bases identical to TRBD1. Germline loops: CDR1 DFQATT, CDR2 SNEGSKA (reference sequence). The V and J ends lost 5 bases and 2 bases, in that order; junction bases with no gene match: 7. CDR3 size: 14 residues. The CDR3 loop reads CSAAWDSVTDTQYF. The CDR3 DNA reads as TGCAGTGCTGCATGGGACAGCGTCACAGATACGCAGTATTTT.

The J gene is TRBJ2-5, the V gene TRBV2, with D perhaps given as TRBD1 or TRBD2 (5 bases each). Germline values: CDR1 SNHLY, CDR2 FYNNEI. The CDR3 spans 14 residues. Trimming shortened V by 3 bases and J by 3 bases, and 11 bases separated the two germline ends. The CDR3 sequence is CASSEGTYKETQYF. The CDR3, as DNA: TGTGCCAGCAGTGAGGGGACGTACAAAGAGACCCAGTACTTC.

This clonotype was found a few times. This chain connects TRBV5-5 to TRBJ2-3, with D hard to call. CDR3 length equals 16 residues. Germline CDR1 and CDR2: SGHKS and YYEKEE (reference sequence). The V end lost 4 bases, the J end lost 0 bases, and 15 bases lay between the germline ends. CDR3 coding DNA: TGTGCCAGCAGCGTTCACTCTAGACTCAGCACAGATACGCAGTATTTT. This sequence encodes CASSVHSRLSTDTQYF.

This clonotype was seen at least ten times. This chain connects TRBV5-1 to TRBJ1-1, with D unresolved. V lost 2 bases, J lost 1 base, and 12 bases lay in between. This CDR3 is 15 amino acids long. CDR1 is SGHRS, CDR2 YFSETQ, per germline. In DNA form, the CDR3 reads TGCGCCAGCAGCTTCACTGCATTGGGGAACACTGAAGCTTTCTTT. This codes for CASSFTALGNTEAFF. The whole variable domain, remainder taken from reference TRBV5-1 and TRBJ1-1, is KAGVTQTPRYLIKTRGQQVTLSCSPISGHRSVSWYQQTPGQGLQFLFEYFSETQRNKGNFPGRFSGRQFSNSRSEMNVSTLELGDSALYLCASSFTALGNTEAFFGQGTRLTVV.

A few counts support this clonotype. The chain is built from TRBV6-5 and TRBJ2-7; 7 bases match TRBD2. The V gene end was trimmed by 5 bases and the J gene end by 2 bases; junction bases not matched to a gene: 9. From germline, CDR1 is MNHEY and CDR2 SVGAGI. The CDR3 is 15 amino acids. CDR3 sequence (DNA): TGTGCCAGCAGTAACCCTAGCGGAGATACCTACGAGCAGTACTTC. Its translation is CASSNPSGDTYEQYF.

This chain links TRBV25-1 with TRBJ2-7; TRBD1 or TRBD2 may be the D gene (6 bases each). The CDR3 length is 16 residues. The germline V and J ends were trimmed by 1 base and 1 base, with 14 bases remaining between them. Germline V lookup: CDR1 MGHDK, CDR2 SYGVNS. For the CDR3, the DNA is TGTGCCAGCAGTGAATGTCGGGGGCCTTTATCCTACGAGCAGTACTTC. It codes for CASSECRGPLSYEQYF.

This clonotype was counted ten times or more. V gene TRBV10-3 combines with J gene TRBJ2-3; tentatively, D is TRBD2 (6 bases). Looked up from germline, CDR1 is ENHRY and CDR2 is SYGVKD. The CDR3 consists of 15 residues. V lost 6 bases and J 1 base, leaving 14 bases between the germline ends. The CDR3: CAISPGGRGTDTQYF. DNA of the CDR3: TGTGCCATCAGCCCTGGGGGGAGAGGCACAGATACGCAGTATTTT.

This clonotype was recorded a few times. This sequence joins TRBV4-1 and TRBJ2-1, with no clear D. Trimming left V 3 bases short and J 15 bases short, with 15 bases between. This CDR3 spans 12 amino acids. The germline gives CDR1 MGHRA, CDR2 YSYEKL. The CDR3 protein is CASSQISELPFF. CDR3 coding DNA: TGCGCCAGCAGCCAGATTTCGGAGTTGCCGTTCTTC.

The CDR3 bases are TGTGCCAGTAAACCGGGGGACTACAATGAGCAGTTCTTC. This translates into CASKPGDYNEQFF. This chain connects TRBV19 to TRBJ2-1, with a weak D call TRBD2 (6 bases). V was clipped by 7 bases and J by 3 bases, with 10 bases between them. The length of the CDR3 is 13 residues. The germline gives CDR1 LNHDA, CDR2 SQIVND (reference sequence).

The chain recombines TRBV3-1 with TRBJ2-7; D uncertain. The V and J ends lost 3 bases and 6 bases respectively, with 6 bases between them. Germline CDR1 and CDR2: LGHDT and YNNKEL (reference sequence). This CDR3 has 11 residues. CDR3 DNA: TGTGCCAGCAGCCATGTAACCGAGCAGTACTTC. The encoded protein is CASSHVTEQYF.

V is TRBV5-4 and J is TRBJ2-3; TRBD2 matches 7 bases. Trimming removed 9 bases from V and 5 bases from J; junction bases left unmatched: 15. This CDR3 is built from 15 residues. The V gene's germline CDR1 is SGHNT and CDR2 YYREEE (reference sequence). DNA of the CDR3: TGTGCCATCACCCCGGGCGGGAGTAGTGTAGATACGCAGTATTTT. Protein: CAITPGGSSVDTQYF.

The chain employs TRBV4-3 and TRBJ2-7, with D tentatively TRBD1 (6 bases). Germline assignment: CDR1 LGHNA and CDR2 YSLEER. CDR3 length equals 16 residues. Trimming removed 4 bases from V and 1 base from J, with 17 bases in between. The CDR3 DNA reads as TGCGCCAGCAGCCTCCTGTCCCGGGACAATTCCTACGAGCAGTACTTC. It encodes CASSLLSRDNSYEQYF.

This clonotype has more than one count but fewer than ten. The rearrangement links TRBV9 to TRBJ2-5; no definite D call. Germline V CDR1 and CDR2: SGDLS, YYNGEE. V was pared by 1 base and J by 5 bases, with 9 bases between. CDR3 length equals 13 residues. The CDR3 loop is CASSVSLTETQYF. The CDR3 DNA reads as TGTGCCAGCAGCGTAAGCTTAACGGAGACCCAGTACTTC.

This chain connects TRBV5-1 to TRBJ2-2; 7 bases agree with TRBD1. Germline V gives CDR1 SGHRS, CDR2 YFSETQ. V was pared by 4 bases and J by 3 bases, with 6 bases of the junction left unmatched. CDR3 length equals 15 residues. CDR3 bases: TGCGCCAGCAGCCTCGACAGGGTATACACCGGGGAGCTGTTTTTT. It is translated as CASSLDRVYTGELFF.

This clonotype was observed many times. The V gene is TRBV5-5, the J gene TRBJ1-1; D unresolved. V was clipped by 6 bases and J by 4 bases, with 16 bases between them. The germline V gene has CDR1 SGHKS and CDR2 YYEKEE (reference sequence). The CDR3 is 14 residues long. This CDR3 reads CASTRTVESTEAFF. CDR3 in DNA: TGTGCCAGCACCAGGACGGTCGAAAGCACTGAAGCTTTCTTT.

This clonotype was found a few times. The chain carries TRBV7-2 and TRBJ1-1; D call uncertain. The germline CDR1 and CDR2 sequences are SGHTA and FQGNSA. Trimming took off 5 bases at V and 1 base at J, with 11 bases between the two ends. This CDR3 contains 14 residues. The CDR3 DNA reads TGTGCCAGCAGCCCCGCCGCGGGGAACACTGAAGCTTTCTTT. This translates into CASSPAAGNTEAFF.

The J gene is TRBJ2-3, the V gene TRBV6-5; TRBD2 might be the D (6 bases). Germline CDR1 MNHEY, CDR2 SVGAGI. This CDR3 comprises 16 residues. The V and J ends lost 0 bases and 1 base respectively, with 11 bases between them. In nucleotides, the CDR3 is TGTGCCAGCAGTTACTCTGCGGGGCGGCGCACAGATACGCAGTATTTT. It translates to CASSYSAGRRTDTQYF.